This T cell receptor beta chain was sequenced for a study of T cell changes during pregnancy in multiple sclerosis. The data were produced by immunoSEQ multiplex PCR, yet TCRdb's version contains in-frame clones alone and is incomplete. The sample holds approximately 50,000 clones; about 92% are singletons and the top ten take about 0.67%. The CDR3 has 14 residues. The V gene's germline CDR1 is MNHNS and CDR2 SASEGT. V lost 7 bases, J lost 9 bases, and 10 bases stayed unmatched. Specimen: CD4+ T cells from peripheral blood mononuclear cells, collected in the third trimester of pregnancy. The V and J genes are TRBV6-1 and TRBJ2-1, with TRBD2 identical over 9 bases. The sequence was obtained from a female donor with multiple sclerosis, enrolled in a pregnancy study. CDR3: CASNPAGGPVEQFF. DNA of the CDR3: TGTGCCAGCAACCCGGCGGGAGGGCCTGTTGAGCAGTTCTTC.